The 19 T cell receptor beta chains reported below all come from one sample, sequenced in a study of T cells after yellow fever vaccination. TCRdb processed the 5' RACE reads anew with MiXCR; each CDR3 protein has one entry. The data contain a few hundred thousand distinct CDR3 sequences, 15% to 20% of them singletons. Sequencing was performed on PBMCs, taken 15 days after the yellow fever booster vaccination. These receptors were taken from a man aged 30 to 45 who received the YFV17D yellow fever vaccine.

The chain combines TRBV7-2 with TRBJ2-4, with no clear D. Trimming pared 1 base from V and 6 bases from J, leaving 7 bases between. Per germline, CDR1 SGHTA and CDR2 FQGNSA. CDR3 length: 13 amino acids. The CDR3 DNA reads TGTGCCAGCAGCTTAGGATACAGAAACATTCAGTACTTC. It yields the protein CASSLGYRNIQYF.

This clonotype appeared a few times. This chain uses TRBV9 with TRBJ2-6, with TRBD1 matching 11 bases. Trimming took 4 bases from V and 0 from J; bases not matched to a gene: 15. Germline V gene sequence: CDR1 SGDLS, CDR2 YYNGEE. The CDR3 spans 21 residues. CDR3 sequence (DNA): TGTGCCAGCAGCACCCGGACAGGGGGCCCCCTCATGGGCTCTGGGGCCAACGTCCTGACTTTC. Translated, it gives CASSTRTGGPLMGSGANVLTF.

This clonotype was picked up a small number of times. The rearrangement links TRBV23-1 to TRBJ2-5; D unclear. TRBV23-1 carries the ORF label, with uncertain function. CDR3 length equals 12 residues. Here the CDR3 reads CAPLGPQETQYF. The CDR3 nucleotides are TGCGCACCCCTAGGGCCCCAAGAGACCCAGTACTTC.

This clonotype came up a few times. This sequence joins TRBV7-2 and TRBJ2-1; D is undetermined. This CDR3 comprises 14 residues. Germline CDR1 is SGHTA and CDR2 is FQGNSA. V lost 1 base, J lost 8 bases, and 12 bases lay in between. Written as DNA, the CDR3 is TGTGCCAGCAGCTTAGACTCCCTCAACGATGAGCAGTTCTTC. It specifies CASSLDSLNDEQFF.

In this sample, this clonotype turned up a few times. The J gene is TRBJ1-5, the V gene TRBV12-3 or TRBV12-4; possible D gene TRBD1, 5 bases. V lost 4 bases to trimming and J lost 4 bases, with 17 bases between them. The CDR3 sequence is 16 residues long. CDR3 DNA sequence: TGTGCCAGCAGTTCCGAGACGGGGGTAGCGAATCAGCCCCAGCATTTT. Translation: CASSSETGVANQPQHF.

The table lists this clonotype with a few counts. The genes are TRBV11-3 and TRBJ2-1, with 8 bases fitting TRBD1. This CDR3 spans 13 amino acids. J gave up 9 bases and V 5 bases, and 6 bases lay outside the gene matches. The germline V gene has CDR1 SGHNT and CDR2 YENEEA. The DNA for the CDR3 is TGTGCCAGCAGCCCACAGGGGGTCCTTGAGCAGTTCTTC. Translated: CASSPQGVLEQFF.

This clonotype was picked up a small number of times. This rearrangement joins TRBV28 to TRBJ2-3; 14 bases line up with TRBD2. This CDR3 comprises 15 residues. The J segment lost 7 bases and the V segment lost 2 bases, leaving 2 bases of the junction unmatched. From germline, CDR1 is MDHEN and CDR2 SYDVKM. The CDR3 spells CASSLGLAGGYTQYF. The CDR3 DNA reads as TGTGCCAGCAGTTTAGGACTAGCGGGGGGCTATACGCAGTATTTT.

The rearrangement uses TRBV20-1 and TRBJ2-7, with TRBD1 as a possible D gene (7 bases). V shed 0 bases and J shed 6 bases, with 15 bases lying between them. Germline CDR1 reads DFQATT; CDR2 reads SNEGSKA (reference sequence). CDR3 length: 14 amino acids. CDR3 amino acids: CSARDLGQGGEQYF. CDR3 bases: TGCAGTGCTAGAGATCTGGGTCAGGGGGGCGAGCAGTACTTC.

This rearrangement joins TRBV19 to TRBJ2-2; 7 bases fit TRBD1. The CDR3 contains 15 residues. The V segment lost 3 bases and the J segment 1 base; nucleotides outside the gene matches: 2. CDR1 LNHDA and CDR2 SQIVND come from the germline V gene (reference sequence). The CDR3 spells CASSMGTVNTGELFF. CDR3 in DNA: TGTGCCAGTAGTATGGGGACAGTGAACACCGGGGAGCTGTTTTTT.

This clonotype was found a few times. V gene TRBV20-1 combines with J gene TRBJ2-2, with 7 positions matching TRBD2. This CDR3 spans 16 amino acids. From germline, CDR1 is DFQATT and CDR2 SNEGSKA (reference sequence). With 4 bases clipped from V and 5 bases from J, the junction kept 13 bases outside the gene matches. This CDR3 is CSAISPGGGRTGELFF. CDR3 DNA sequence: TGCAGTGCTATATCCCCCGGCGGCGGGAGAACCGGGGAGCTGTTTTTT.

The rearrangement links TRBV4-2 to TRBJ2-7; D possibly corresponds to TRBD2 (5 bases). V was clipped by 2 bases and J by 3 bases, with 11 bases between them. The CDR3 length is 14 residues. The germline gives CDR1 LGHNA, CDR2 YNFKEQ. CDR3 sequence (DNA): TGTGCCAGCAGCCAATCTACAAGCGGCTACGAGCAGTACTTC. This gives the protein CASSQSTSGYEQYF.

The chain couples TRBV21-1 to TRBJ1-4. TRBV21-1 is designated a pseudogene. CDR3 length: 14 amino acids. CDR3 bases: TGTGCCAGCAGCAACCGGACGGGCTGGGAAAAACTGTTTTTT. It is translated as CASSNRTGWEKLFF.

The chain carries TRBV12-3 or TRBV12-4 and TRBJ2-3; D is uncertain. CDR3 length: 14 residues. V shed 5 bases and J shed 1 base, with 10 bases lying between them. The CDR3 loop is CASSGNGGTDTQYF. CDR3 nucleotide sequence: TGTGCCAGCAGTGGAAATGGGGGCACAGATACGCAGTATTTT.

This clonotype has just a few counts. J is TRBJ2-3 and V is TRBV12-3 or TRBV12-4; D is unresolved. Trimming stripped 4 bases from V and 5 bases from J, with 7 bases between. The CDR3 totals 12 residues. CDR3 coding DNA: TGTGCCAGCAGTTCAAGACGAGATACGCAGTATTTT. Protein sequence: CASSSRRDTQYF.

This rearrangement joins TRBV19 to TRBJ2-6; D perhaps matches TRBD1 (5 bases). The CDR3 covers 15 residues. Deletions cut 8 bases from V and 0 bases from J, with 11 bases between. The germline gives CDR1 LNHDA, CDR2 SQIVND (reference sequence). The chain's CDR3 is CASSIQGSGANVLTF. As DNA, the CDR3 is TGTGCCAGTTCAATTCAGGGCTCTGGGGCCAACGTCCTGACTTTC. The complete variable domain, with remaining parts taken from reference TRBV19 and TRBJ2-6, reads DGGITQSPKYLFRKEGQNVTLSCEQNLNHDAMYWYRQDPGQGLRLIYYSQIVNDFQKGDIAEGYSVSREKKESFPLTVTSAQKNPTAFYLCASSIQGSGANVLTFGAGSRLTVL.

The chain joins TRBV12-3 or TRBV12-4 to TRBJ2-2; 12 bases fit TRBD1. Germline trimming cut 6 bases from V and 5 bases from J; bases unmatched to any gene: 7. The CDR3 contains 16 residues. The CDR3 DNA sequence: TGTGCCAGCAGCCGTGGGACAGGGGGCAGGACCGGGGAGCTGTTTTTT. Encoded protein: CASSRGTGGRTGELFF.

For the CDR3, the DNA is TGCAGTGCTACCACAGGGAGGAGGGCAACTAATGAAAAACTGTTTTTT. It codes for CSATTGRRATNEKLFF. V gene TRBV20-1 combines with J gene TRBJ1-4; a possible D gene is TRBD1 (6 bases). Trimming removed 4 bases at V and 0 bases at J, with 15 bases between. The germline V gene encodes CDR1 DFQATT and CDR2 SNEGSKA (reference sequence). CDR3 size: 16 residues.

The DNA for the CDR3 is TGTGCCAGCAGCCGCCCTCGCGGGGCGGGAGCCCACAATGAGCAGTTCTTC. Its translation is CASSRPRGAGAHNEQFF. The chain couples TRBV3-1 to TRBJ2-1, with 7 bases matching TRBD2. Germline V lookup: CDR1 LGHDT, CDR2 YNNKEL (reference sequence). This CDR3 is built from 17 residues. J gave up 5 bases and V 4 bases, and 14 bases lay outside the gene matches.

This chain joins TRBV20-1 and TRBJ2-5; D is possibly TRBD1 (6 bases). The CDR3 consists of 14 residues. Trimming took 4 bases from V and 5 from J, leaving 17 bases between them. The germline CDR1 and CDR2 sequences are DFQATT and SNEGSKA (reference sequence). The CDR3 DNA reads TGCAGTGCTATTTCGGCAAATCAGGGGGAGACCCAGTACTTC. Its protein is CSAISANQGETQYF.